A single sample is the source of the 10 T cell receptor beta chains below, sequenced in a study of identical twins. From the 5' RACE reads, TCRdb called clonotypes with MiXCR, one entry per CDR3 protein. The sample lists about 210,000 distinct CDR3 sequences; about a tenth were seen once. Material: memory (CD45RO+) T cells sorted from blood. The receptor set was obtained from a woman younger than 35 in good health.

This chain joins TRBV24-1 and TRBJ1-2; possible D gene TRBD1, 5 bases. Trimming pared 3 bases from V and 5 bases from J, leaving 6 bases between. The CDR3 is 12 amino acids. The germline CDR1 and CDR2 sequences are KGHDR and SFDVKD. CDR3 region: CATSDGHYGYTF. CDR3 coding DNA: TGTGCCACCAGTGATGGACATTATGGCTACACCTTC.

The table lists this clonotype with many counts. This chain connects TRBV5-1 to TRBJ2-2, with D possibly matching TRBD1 (5 bases). Trimming removed 2 bases at V and 4 bases at J, with 9 bases between. This CDR3 is built from 14 residues. From germline, CDR1 is SGHRS and CDR2 YFSETQ. CDR3 DNA: TGCGCCAGCAGCTTAATTGACAGCACCGGGGAGCTGTTTTTT. Amino acids: CASSLIDSTGELFF.

This clonotype appeared a few times. V gene TRBV5-6 combines with J gene TRBJ2-7, with a tentative D call TRBD2 (6 bases). The CDR3 contains 13 residues. The V and J ends lost 6 bases and 0 bases respectively, with 10 bases between them. From germline, CDR1 is SGHDT and CDR2 YYEEEE. CDR3 protein: CASTRDSSYEQYF. Here the CDR3 DNA reads TGTGCCAGCACCCGGGACTCCTCCTACGAGCAGTACTTC.

This clonotype was detected ten times or more. The V and J genes are TRBV7-8 and TRBJ2-5; the match to TRBD2 covers 7 bases. The germline V gene has CDR1 SGHVS and CDR2 FQNEAQ. V gave up 6 bases and J gave up 5 bases; unmatched junction bases: 6. There are 13 residues in the CDR3. CDR3 nucleotide sequence: TGTGCCAGCAGACCCCCCGGGGGGGAGACCCAGTACTTC. It translates to CASRPPGGETQYF. Together with reference TRBV7-8 and TRBJ2-5, the CDR3 gives the full variable domain: GAGVSQSPRYKVAKRGQDVALRCDPISGHVSLFWYQQALGQGPEFLTYFQNEAQLDKSGLPSDRFFAERPEGSVSTLKIQRTQQEDSAVYLCASRPPGGETQYFGPGTRLLVL.

The chain couples TRBV6-5 to TRBJ1-1, with unresolved D. The CDR3 has 14 amino acids. Trimming pared 0 bases from V and 0 bases from J, leaving 5 bases between. CDR1 is MNHEY and CDR2 is SVGAGI in the germline V gene. In DNA, the CDR3 is TGTGCCAGCAGTTACTCCCACTTGAACACTGAAGCTTTCTTT. This translates into CASSYSHLNTEAFF.

The chain employs TRBV10-3 and TRBJ2-1; 16 bases line up with TRBD2. J lost 7 bases, V lost 3 bases, and 9 bases had no gene match. The CDR3 is 18 amino acids. Germline values: CDR1 ENHRY, CDR2 SYGVKD. Here the CDR3 DNA reads TGTGCCATCAGTGAACCGGGACTAGCGGGAGGGCCGGGGAATGAGCAGTTCTTC. It yields the protein CAISEPGLAGGPGNEQFF.

In this sample, this clonotype turned up a few times. This chain uses TRBV7-9 with TRBJ1-3; no reliable D call. Germline V gene data show CDR1 as SEHNR and CDR2 as FQNEAQ (reference sequence). The CDR3 runs 14 residues. V lost 1 base, J lost 7 bases, and 11 bases lay in between. CDR3 sequence reads: CASSLVGGFNTIYF. As DNA, the CDR3 is TGTGCCAGCAGCTTAGTCGGCGGCTTCAACACCATATATTTT.

This clonotype was counted ten times or more. This sequence joins TRBV25-1 and TRBJ1-1; D perhaps matches TRBD1 (5 bases). The germline V gene has CDR1 MGHDK and CDR2 SYGVNS. V lost 4 bases and J 5 bases, leaving 11 bases between the germline ends. The length of the CDR3 is 13 residues. In DNA, the CDR3 is TGTGCCAGCAGTGGGCTTCGGGGGACTGAAGCTTTCTTT. Translating it yields CASSGLRGTEAFF.

This clonotype turned up a few times. The genes are TRBV7-9 and TRBJ2-6; maybe TRBD2 (5 bases). The ends were cut back, 8 bases at V and 3 bases at J, with 11 bases in the middle. The CDR3 is 14 amino acids. Germline assignment: CDR1 SEHNR and CDR2 FQNEAQ (reference sequence). The DNA for the CDR3 is TGTGCCAGCGGCACTGAGGGTGGGGCCAACGTCCTGACTTTC. It specifies CASGTEGGANVLTF.

The chain carries TRBV5-8 and TRBJ2-7, with 10 bases that match TRBD1. The germline V gene has CDR1 SGHTS and CDR2 YDEGEE. The J segment lost 5 bases and the V segment lost 3 bases, leaving 5 bases of the junction unmatched. This CDR3 comprises 14 residues. This CDR3 reads CASSWGTGEDEQYF. CDR3 in DNA: TGTGCCAGCAGCTGGGGGACAGGGGAGGACGAGCAGTACTTC.